The 20 T cell receptor beta chains listed next were all sequenced from one sample in a study of blood T cells in healthy people across ages. Primed by a sample-barcoded 5' primer and a J-beta primer mix, a second PCR proceeded for roughly 7 to 12 cycles. A single record per CDR3 protein comes from TCRdb applying MiXCR to the 5' RACE reads. Found here are about 830,000 distinct CDR3 sequences, roughly 50% of them singletons; the top ten hold roughly 22%. Sequencing was done on a sample of blood. These receptor sequences come from a young man in good health.

The CDR3 DNA reads TGCGCCAGCACCTCCCCCGGGGGACTAAACACCGGGGAGCTGTTTTTT. Translated: CASTSPGGLNTGELFF. The V gene is TRBV5-1, the J gene TRBJ2-2; TRBD2 aligns across 7 bases. This CDR3 is built from 16 residues. CDR1 and CDR2 (germline): SGHRS, YFSETQ. Trimming took 6 bases from V and 2 from J; bases not matched to a gene: 10.

The chain is built from TRBV20-1 and TRBJ2-5; D is unclear. This CDR3 has 14 amino acids. The germline CDR1 and CDR2 sequences are DFQATT and SNEGSKA (reference sequence). Deletions cut 3 bases from V and 1 base from J, with 12 bases between. The CDR3 loop reads CSARIPLGQETQYF. The CDR3 bases are TGCAGTGCTAGGATACCTTTGGGCCAAGAGACCCAGTACTTC.

The genes are TRBV7-9 and TRBJ1-2; 8 bases map to TRBD1. The J segment lost 0 bases and the V segment lost 5 bases, leaving 8 bases of the junction unmatched. The CDR3 is 16 residues long. Looked up from germline, CDR1 is SEHNR and CDR2 is FQNEAQ (reference sequence). CDR3 sequence (DNA): TGTGCCAGCAGCACAGACAGGGGTTCGCCTAACTATGGCTACACCTTC. Its protein product is CASSTDRGSPNYGYTF.

This chain connects TRBV5-5 to TRBJ2-7; TRBD2 aligns across 7 bases. CDR3 length: 17 amino acids. The germline gives CDR1 SGHKS, CDR2 YYEKEE (reference sequence). The V gene end was trimmed by 4 bases and the J gene end by 2 bases; junction bases not matched to a gene: 15. Here the CDR3 reads CASSPQERLATTYEQYF. The CDR3, as DNA: TGTGCCAGCAGCCCACAAGAAAGACTAGCAACTACCTACGAGCAGTACTTC.

Only a few counts were recorded for this clonotype. Given a much more abundant clone one base away, this may be a read error. The rearrangement joins TRBV7-6 to TRBJ2-7; possibly TRBD1 for D (5 bases). V lost 5 bases and J 3 bases, leaving 14 bases between the germline ends. Germline V gives CDR1 SGHVS, CDR2 FNYEAQ. The CDR3 is made up of 14 amino acids. In DNA form, the CDR3 reads TGTGCCAGCAGCGTGGGGCACGAAAACTACGAGCAGTACTTC. This sequence encodes CASSVGHENYEQYF.

This chain connects TRBV20-1 to TRBJ2-1; no reliable D call. Germline values: CDR1 DFQATT, CDR2 SNEGSKA (reference sequence). V dropped 4 bases and J dropped 0 bases, with 10 bases sitting between them. This CDR3 is 14 amino acids long. The CDR3 nucleotides read TGCAGTGCTATGCAGTCAAGCTCCTACAATGAGCAGTTCTTC. Its translation: CSAMQSSSYNEQFF.

This clonotype was observed once. The chain uses TRBV4-3 and TRBJ2-4; D is unresolved. The CDR3 is 15 residues long. Germline V gene lookup returns CDR1 LGHNA and CDR2 YSLEER. Trimming removed 3 bases at V and 13 bases at J, with 22 bases between. The CDR3 here is CASSQDQASFNEQYF. In nucleotides, the CDR3 is TGCGCCAGCAGCCAGGATCAAGCGAGCTTCAATGAGCAGTACTTC.

CDR3 nucleotide sequence: TGCAGTGCTAGGTTCGCGACTAATGAGCAGTTCTTC. It translates to CSARFATNEQFF. The chain has TRBV20-1 and TRBJ2-1; D not resolved. From germline, CDR1 is DFQATT and CDR2 SNEGSKA (reference sequence). V lost 3 bases, J lost 7 bases, and 10 bases lay in between. This CDR3 comprises 12 residues.

This clonotype has just a few counts. This rearrangement joins TRBV15 to TRBJ2-5; TRBD1 aligns across 9 bases. Germline V CDR1 and CDR2: LNHNV, YYDKDF (reference sequence). The CDR3 sequence is 16 residues long. J lost 7 bases, V lost 6 bases, and 15 bases had no gene match. This CDR3 reads CATRGNTGTGMWTQYF. CDR3 coding DNA: TGTGCCACCAGGGGCAATACCGGGACAGGGATGTGGACCCAGTACTTC.

This clonotype occurred a few times. The chain links TRBV11-1 to TRBJ2-6; 7 bases map to TRBD2. In germline, CDR1 is SGHAT, CDR2 FQDESV (reference sequence). The CDR3 sequence is 16 residues long. J was trimmed by 2 bases and V by 4 bases; bases with no gene match: 5. The CDR3 bases are TGTGCCAGCAGCTCGCCGACTAGCACTGGGGCCAACGTCCTGACTTTC. Protein sequence: CASSSPTSTGANVLTF. Combining the CDR3 with reference TRBV11-1 and TRBJ2-6 gives the whole variable domain EAEVAQSPRYKITEKSQAVAFWCDPISGHATLYWYRQILGQGPELLVQFQDESVVDDSQLPKDRFSAERLKGVDSTLKIQPAELGDSAMYLCASSSPTSTGANVLTFGAGSRLTVL.

This clonotype was recorded only once. V and J are TRBV25-1 and TRBJ2-6, with D possibly called TRBD1 or TRBD2 (5 bases each). This CDR3 contains 15 residues. Looked up from germline, CDR1 is MGHDK and CDR2 is SYGVNS. V was cut by 2 bases and J by 4 bases, with 9 bases left in between. The CDR3 region is CASSEPGPGANVLTF. The DNA of the CDR3 is TGTGCCAGCAGTGAACCGGGACCCGGGGCCAACGTCCTGACTTTC.

The V gene is TRBV11-2, the J gene TRBJ2-5; 8 nucleotides line up with TRBD2. CDR1 is SGHAT and CDR2 is FQNNGV in the germline V gene. The CDR3 runs to 15 residues. The trim removed 7 bases at V and 5 bases at J, leaving 12 bases unmatched. The CDR3 reads CASNSGLALQETQYF. The CDR3 nucleotides read TGTGCCAGCAACTCCGGACTAGCCCTGCAGGAGACCCAGTACTTC.

The CDR3 sequence: CSARTQVVYGYTF. CDR3 coding DNA: TGCAGTGCTAGGACCCAGGTCGTTTATGGCTACACCTTC. This chain links TRBV20-1 with TRBJ1-2; the D is unclear. The CDR3 consists of 13 residues. Trimming took 3 bases from V and 5 from J, leaving 13 bases between them. From germline, CDR1 is DFQATT and CDR2 SNEGSKA (reference sequence).

This sequence joins TRBV5-5 and TRBJ2-5, with 11 nucleotides matching TRBD2. The trim removed 4 bases at V and 11 bases at J, leaving 16 bases unmatched. This CDR3 spans 16 amino acids. Germline loops: CDR1 SGHKS, CDR2 YYEKEE (reference sequence). The CDR3 DNA reads as TGTGCCAGCAGCGCGCGACTAGCGGGGACCTACAATGAGCAGTACTTC. Translation: CASSARLAGTYNEQYF. Using reference TRBV5-5 and TRBJ2-5 for the parts outside the CDR3, the full variable domain is DAGVTQSPTHLIKTRGQQVTLRCSPISGHKSVSWYQQVLGQGPQFIFQYYEKEERGRGNFPDRFSARQFPNYSSELNVNALLLGDSALYLCASSARLAGTYNEQYFGPGTRLLVL.

CDR3 coding DNA: TGCGCCAGCAGCTTGATCGGGGGCGAGCAGTACTTC. It specifies CASSLIGGEQYF. The chain couples TRBV5-1 to TRBJ2-7; D is perhaps TRBD2 (6 bases). Between the trimmed V and J ends, which lost 1 base and 6 bases, there was a span of 8 bases. Germline assignment: CDR1 SGHRS and CDR2 YFSETQ. The CDR3 is 12 residues long.

The genes are TRBV12-3 or TRBV12-4 and TRBJ2-5, with TRBD1 matching over 8 bases. Judging by the DNA end, TRBJ2-4 fits better; the J call may be wrong. The CDR3 covers 15 residues. The CDR3 region is CASSFRGPERDIQYF. For the CDR3, the DNA is TGTGCCAGCAGTTTCAGGGGGCCCGAAAGGGACATTCAGTACTTC.

This clonotype was counted a few times. J is TRBJ1-2 and V is TRBV6-6, with a possible D match to TRBD1 (6 bases). The V gene lost 6 bases and the J gene lost 3 bases, with 17 bases spanning the gap. The CDR3 is 15 amino acids. Germline values: CDR1 MNHNY, CDR2 SVGAGI (reference sequence). CDR3 sequence (DNA): TGTGCCAGCAGGGCAGGGGATGGGGGTGACTATGGCTACACCTTC. This codes for CASRAGDGGDYGYTF.

The chain couples TRBV29-1 to TRBJ2-6; D possibly corresponds to TRBD2 (5 bases). Germline V gene data show CDR1 as SQVTM and CDR2 as ANQGSEA. The length of the CDR3 is 13 residues. Deletions cut 4 bases from V and 4 bases from J, with 8 bases between. CDR3 in DNA: TGCAGCGTTGGCGGGCCCGGGGCCAACGTCCTGACTTTC. Translating gives CSVGGPGANVLTF.

The chain has TRBV20-1 and TRBJ1-2; no definite D call. This CDR3 is 14 amino acids long. V shed 3 bases and J shed 4 bases, with 15 bases lying between them. Germline-derived CDR1 and CDR2 are DFQATT and SNEGSKA (reference sequence). The CDR3, as DNA: TGCAGTGCTAGGGCACAGTTAGTTAGCTATGGCTACACCTTC. Its translation is CSARAQLVSYGYTF.

This clonotype was observed a handful of times. The rearrangement joins TRBV7-2 to TRBJ2-5; 7 bases align to TRBD2. Trimming took 4 bases from V and 6 from J; bases not matched to a gene: 5. Germline assignment: CDR1 SGHTA and CDR2 FQGNSA. CDR3 length equals 13 residues. The CDR3 coding sequence is TGTGCCAGCAGCTGGGAGGGGTGGAAGACCCAGTACTTC. This encodes CASSWEGWKTQYF.